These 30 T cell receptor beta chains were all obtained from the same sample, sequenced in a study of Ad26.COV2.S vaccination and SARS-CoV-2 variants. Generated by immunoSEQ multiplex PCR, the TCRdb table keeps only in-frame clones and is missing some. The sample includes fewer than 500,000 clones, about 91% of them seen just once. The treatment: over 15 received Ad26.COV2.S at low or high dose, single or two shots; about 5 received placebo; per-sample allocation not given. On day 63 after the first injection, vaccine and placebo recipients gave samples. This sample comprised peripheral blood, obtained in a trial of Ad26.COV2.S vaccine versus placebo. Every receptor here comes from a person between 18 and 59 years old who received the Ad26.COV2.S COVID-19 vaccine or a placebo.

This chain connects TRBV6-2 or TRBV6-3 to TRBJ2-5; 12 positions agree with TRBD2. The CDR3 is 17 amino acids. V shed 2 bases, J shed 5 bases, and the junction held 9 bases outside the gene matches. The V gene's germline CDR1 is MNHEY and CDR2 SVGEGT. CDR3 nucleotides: TGTGCCAGCAGTTACAATACGGAGACTAGCGGGAGCGAGACCCAGTACTTC. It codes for CASSYNTETSGSETQYF.

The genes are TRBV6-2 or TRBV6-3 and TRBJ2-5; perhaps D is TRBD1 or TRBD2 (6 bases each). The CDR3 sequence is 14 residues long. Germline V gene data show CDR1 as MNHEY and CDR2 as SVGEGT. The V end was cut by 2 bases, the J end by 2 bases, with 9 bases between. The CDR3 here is CASSYRGVQETQYF. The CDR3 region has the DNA TGTGCCAGCAGTTACAGGGGGGTACAAGAGACCCAGTACTTC.

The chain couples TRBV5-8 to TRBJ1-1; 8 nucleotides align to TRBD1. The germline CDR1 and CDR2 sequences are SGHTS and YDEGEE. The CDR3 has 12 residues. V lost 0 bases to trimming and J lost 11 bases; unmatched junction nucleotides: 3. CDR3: CASSLVQGDAFF. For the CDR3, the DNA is TGTGCCAGCAGCTTGGTACAGGGGGATGCTTTCTTT.

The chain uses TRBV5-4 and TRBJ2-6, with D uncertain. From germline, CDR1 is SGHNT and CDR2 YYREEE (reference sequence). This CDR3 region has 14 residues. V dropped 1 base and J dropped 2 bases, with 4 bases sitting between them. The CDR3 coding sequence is TGTGCCAGCAGCTTGCCGGCTGGGGCCAACGTCCTGACTTTC. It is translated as CASSLPAGANVLTF.

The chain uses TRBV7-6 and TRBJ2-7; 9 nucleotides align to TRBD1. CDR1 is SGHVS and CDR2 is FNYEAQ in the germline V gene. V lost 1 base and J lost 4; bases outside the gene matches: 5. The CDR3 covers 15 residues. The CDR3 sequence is CASSLGPGQGYEQYF. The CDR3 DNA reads TGTGCCAGCAGCTTAGGGCCGGGACAGGGATACGAGCAGTACTTC.

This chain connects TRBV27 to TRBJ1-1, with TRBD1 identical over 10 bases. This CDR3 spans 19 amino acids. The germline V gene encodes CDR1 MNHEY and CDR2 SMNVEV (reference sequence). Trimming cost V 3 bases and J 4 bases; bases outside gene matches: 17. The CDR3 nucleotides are TGTGCCAGCAGTTTTAGGGAATTACCGGACAGGGGGTTGGTCACTGAAGCTTTCTTT. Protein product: CASSFRELPDRGLVTEAFF.

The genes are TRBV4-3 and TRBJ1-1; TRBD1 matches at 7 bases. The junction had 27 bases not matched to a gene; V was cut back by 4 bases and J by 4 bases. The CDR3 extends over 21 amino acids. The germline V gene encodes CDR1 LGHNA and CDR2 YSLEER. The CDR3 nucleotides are TGCGCCAGCAGCCCCGAGGGGGGAAGGGGGCGCTTTCACCAAGGGCGCACTGAAGCTTTCTTT. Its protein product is CASSPEGGRGRFHQGRTEAFF.

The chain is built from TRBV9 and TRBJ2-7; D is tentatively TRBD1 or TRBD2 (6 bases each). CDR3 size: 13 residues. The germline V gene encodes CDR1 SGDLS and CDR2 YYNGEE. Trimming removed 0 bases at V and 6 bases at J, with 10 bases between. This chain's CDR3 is CASSVEGGGEQYF. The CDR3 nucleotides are TGTGCCAGCAGCGTAGAGGGGGGCGGCGAGCAGTACTTC.

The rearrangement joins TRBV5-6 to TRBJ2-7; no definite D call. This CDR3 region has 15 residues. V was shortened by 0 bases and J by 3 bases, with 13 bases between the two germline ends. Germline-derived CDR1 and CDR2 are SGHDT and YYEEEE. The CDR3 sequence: CASSLGTSAFYEQYV. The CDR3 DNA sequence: TGTGCCAGCAGCTTGGGGACCTCAGCCTTCTACGAGCAGTACGTC.

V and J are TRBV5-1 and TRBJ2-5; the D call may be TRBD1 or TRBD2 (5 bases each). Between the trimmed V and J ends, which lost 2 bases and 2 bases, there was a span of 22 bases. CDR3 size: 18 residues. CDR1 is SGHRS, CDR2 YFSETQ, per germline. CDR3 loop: CASSFLGVGVNGQETQYF. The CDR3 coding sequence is TGCGCCAGCAGCTTTTTGGGGGTAGGAGTGAATGGACAAGAGACCCAGTACTTC.

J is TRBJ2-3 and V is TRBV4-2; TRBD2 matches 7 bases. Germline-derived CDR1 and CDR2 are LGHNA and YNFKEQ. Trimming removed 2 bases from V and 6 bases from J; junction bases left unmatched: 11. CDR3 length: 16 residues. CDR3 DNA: TGTGCCAGCAGCCAATCCCCGACTAGCAGTGCGGATACGCAGTATTTT. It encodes CASSQSPTSSADTQYF.

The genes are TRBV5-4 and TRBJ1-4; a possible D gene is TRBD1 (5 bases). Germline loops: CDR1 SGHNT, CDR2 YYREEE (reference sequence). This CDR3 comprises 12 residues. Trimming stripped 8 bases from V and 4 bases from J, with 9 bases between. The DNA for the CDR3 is TGTGCCAGTAGGGACCATAATGAAAAACTGTTTTTT. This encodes CASRDHNEKLFF.

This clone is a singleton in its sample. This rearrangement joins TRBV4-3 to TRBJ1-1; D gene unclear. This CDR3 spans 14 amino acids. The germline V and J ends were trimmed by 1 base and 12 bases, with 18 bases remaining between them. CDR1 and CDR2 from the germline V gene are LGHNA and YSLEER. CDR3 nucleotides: TGCGCCAGCAGCCAAGCGACGGACTCACACTTGACTTTCTTT. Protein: CASSQATDSHLTFF.

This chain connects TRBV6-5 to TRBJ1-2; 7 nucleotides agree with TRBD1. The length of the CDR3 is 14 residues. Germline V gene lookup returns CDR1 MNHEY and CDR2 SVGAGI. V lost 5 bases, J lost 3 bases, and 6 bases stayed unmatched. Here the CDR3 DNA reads TGTGCCAGCAGTCCCCAACAGGGGTACTATGGCTACACCTTC. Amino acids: CASSPQQGYYGYTF.

The DNA of the CDR3 is TGTGCCAGCAGCGTAGCACCACTTACGACGGATACGCAGTATTTT. Amino acids: CASSVAPLTTDTQYF. The chain recombines TRBV9 with TRBJ2-3; D is unclear. Germline V gives CDR1 SGDLS, CDR2 YYNGEE. V lost 0 bases, J lost 6 bases, and 14 bases lay in between. The CDR3 totals 15 residues.

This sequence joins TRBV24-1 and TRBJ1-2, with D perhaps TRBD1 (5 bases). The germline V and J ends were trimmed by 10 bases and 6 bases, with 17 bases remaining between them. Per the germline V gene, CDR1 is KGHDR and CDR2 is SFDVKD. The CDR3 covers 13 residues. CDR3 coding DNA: TGTGCCACGTCCCGGGGCCTCTATGATGGCTACACCTTC. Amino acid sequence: CATSRGLYDGYTF.

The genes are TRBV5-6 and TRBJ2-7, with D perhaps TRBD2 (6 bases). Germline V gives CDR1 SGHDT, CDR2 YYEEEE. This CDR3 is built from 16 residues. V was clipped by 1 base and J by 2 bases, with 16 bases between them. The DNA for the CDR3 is TGTGCCAGCAGCTTGTATGGGGGGATACGCACCTACGAGCAGTACTTC. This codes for CASSLYGGIRTYEQYF. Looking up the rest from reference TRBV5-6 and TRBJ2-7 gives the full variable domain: DAGVTQSPTHLIKTRGQQVTLRCSPKSGHDTVSWYQQALGQGPQFIFQYYEEEERQRGNFPDRFSGHQFPNYSSELNVNALLLGDSALYLCASSLYGGIRTYEQYFGPGTRLTVT.

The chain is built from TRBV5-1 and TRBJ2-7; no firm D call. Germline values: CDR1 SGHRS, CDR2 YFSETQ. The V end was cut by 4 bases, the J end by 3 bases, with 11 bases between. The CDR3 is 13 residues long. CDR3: CASSAEVGYEQYF. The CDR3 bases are TGCGCCAGCAGCGCCGAGGTGGGCTACGAGCAGTACTTC.

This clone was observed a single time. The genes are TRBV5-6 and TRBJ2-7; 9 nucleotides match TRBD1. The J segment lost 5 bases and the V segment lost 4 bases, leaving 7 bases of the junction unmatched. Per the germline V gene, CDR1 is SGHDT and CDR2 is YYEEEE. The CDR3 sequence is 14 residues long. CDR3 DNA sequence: TGTGCCAGCAGCGTGGACAGGGGCGTCCACGAGCAGTACGTC. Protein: CASSVDRGVHEQYV.

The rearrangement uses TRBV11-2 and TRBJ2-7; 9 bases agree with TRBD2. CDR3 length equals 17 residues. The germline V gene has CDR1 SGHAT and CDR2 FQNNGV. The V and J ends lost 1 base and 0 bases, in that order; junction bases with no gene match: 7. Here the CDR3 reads CASSLARGLASSYEQYV. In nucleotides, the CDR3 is TGTGCCAGCAGCTTAGCTCGGGGACTAGCAAGCTCCTACGAGCAGTACGTC.

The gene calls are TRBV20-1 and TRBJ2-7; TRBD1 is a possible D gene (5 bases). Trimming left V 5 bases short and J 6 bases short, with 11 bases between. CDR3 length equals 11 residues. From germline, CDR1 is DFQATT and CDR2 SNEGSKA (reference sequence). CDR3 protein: CSAGRGSEQYV. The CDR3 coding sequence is TGCAGTGCTGGAAGGGGAAGCGAGCAGTACGTC.

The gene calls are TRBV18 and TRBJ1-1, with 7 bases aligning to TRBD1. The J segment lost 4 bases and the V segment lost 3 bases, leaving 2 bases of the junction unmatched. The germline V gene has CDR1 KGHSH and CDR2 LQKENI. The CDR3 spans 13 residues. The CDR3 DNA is TGTGCCAGCTCACCGACAGGGAGCACTGAAGCTTTCTTT. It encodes CASSPTGSTEAFF.

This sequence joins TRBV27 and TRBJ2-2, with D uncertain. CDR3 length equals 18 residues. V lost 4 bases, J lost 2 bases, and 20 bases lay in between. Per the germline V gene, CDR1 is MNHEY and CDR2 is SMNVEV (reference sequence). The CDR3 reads CASSSHPPWVENTGELFF. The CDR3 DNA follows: TGTGCCAGCAGTTCCCATCCCCCTTGGGTAGAAAACACCGGGGAGCTGTTTTTT.

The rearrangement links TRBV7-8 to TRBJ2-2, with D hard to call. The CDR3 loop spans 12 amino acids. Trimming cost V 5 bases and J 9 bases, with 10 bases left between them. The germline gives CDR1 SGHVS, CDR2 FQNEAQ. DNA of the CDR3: TGTGCCAGCAGCCCCGTGCACCGGGAGCTGTTTTTT. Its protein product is CASSPVHRELFF.

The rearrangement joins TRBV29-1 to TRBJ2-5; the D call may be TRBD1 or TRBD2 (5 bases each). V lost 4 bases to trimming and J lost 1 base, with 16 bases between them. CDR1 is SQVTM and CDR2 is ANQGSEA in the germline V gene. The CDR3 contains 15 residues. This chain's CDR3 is CSVAAPGSFQETQYF. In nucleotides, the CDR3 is TGCAGCGTTGCCGCCCCAGGGAGCTTCCAAGAGACCCAGTACTTC.

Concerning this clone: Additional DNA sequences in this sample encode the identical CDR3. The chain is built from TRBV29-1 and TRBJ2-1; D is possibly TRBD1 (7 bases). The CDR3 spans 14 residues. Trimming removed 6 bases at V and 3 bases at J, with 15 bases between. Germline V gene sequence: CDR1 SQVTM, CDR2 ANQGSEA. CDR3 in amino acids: CSVEAGGGYNEQFF. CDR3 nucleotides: TGCAGCGTCGAGGCAGGGGGAGGCTACAATGAGCAGTTCTTC.

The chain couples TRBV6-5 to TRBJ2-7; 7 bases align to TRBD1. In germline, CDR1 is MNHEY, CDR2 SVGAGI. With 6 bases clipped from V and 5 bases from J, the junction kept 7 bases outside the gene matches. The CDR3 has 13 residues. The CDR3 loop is CASRYRGNNEQYF. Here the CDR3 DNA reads TGTGCCAGCAGGTACAGGGGTAATAACGAGCAGTACTTC.

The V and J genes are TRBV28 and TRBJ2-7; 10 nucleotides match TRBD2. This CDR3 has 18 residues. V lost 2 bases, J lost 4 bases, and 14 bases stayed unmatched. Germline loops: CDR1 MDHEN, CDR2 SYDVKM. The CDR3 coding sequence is TGTGCCAGCAGTTTAGGGTTCGTACTAGCGGGGCAGGGGTACGAGCAGTACTTC. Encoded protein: CASSLGFVLAGQGYEQYF.

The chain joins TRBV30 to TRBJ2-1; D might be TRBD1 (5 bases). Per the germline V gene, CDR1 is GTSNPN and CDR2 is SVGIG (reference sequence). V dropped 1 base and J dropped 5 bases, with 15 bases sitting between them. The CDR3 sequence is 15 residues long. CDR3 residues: CAWSELAGSNNEQFF. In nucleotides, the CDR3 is TGTGCCTGGAGTGAATTGGCAGGGTCAAACAATGAGCAGTTCTTC.

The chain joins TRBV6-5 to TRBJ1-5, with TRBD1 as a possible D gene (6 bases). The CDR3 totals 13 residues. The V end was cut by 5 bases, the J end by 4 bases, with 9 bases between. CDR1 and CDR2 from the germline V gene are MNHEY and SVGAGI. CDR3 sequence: CASSNRENQPQHF. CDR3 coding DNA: TGTGCCAGCAGTAACAGGGAAAATCAGCCCCAGCATTTT.